The T cell receptor beta chain described here comes from a study of response to subunit inactivated influenza vaccine. The germline gives CDR1 SEHNR, CDR2 FQNEAQ (reference sequence). V lost 3 bases, J lost 0 bases, and 18 bases lay in between. The CDR3 has 17 residues. TCRdb re-called the RT-PCR reads through MiXCR, storing one row per CDR3 protein. The sample includes hundreds of thousands of distinct CDR3 sequences, under 9% of them seen just once. Study-wide findings and caveats: The authors put forward the suggestion that each seasonal influenza vaccination may bring in only a limited number of new T cells.

At least ten counts were recorded for this clonotype. Its antigen is still unknown. The chain combines TRBV7-9 with TRBJ2-7; D may correspond to TRBD1 or TRBD2 (5 bases each). Sample: PBMCs from blood, taken less than 30 months after vaccination. The TCR originated in a man in his fifties or sixties who received an inactivated influenza vaccine. The CDR3 here is CASSFRENRPSSYEQYF. Here the CDR3 DNA reads TGTGCCAGCAGCTTTAGGGAGAACAGGCCGAGCTCCTACGAGCAGTACTTC.